The present entry profiles one T cell receptor (beta chain) with its context. Which antigen it targets is not known. The input lacks base qualities; no much larger clone sits a single base away. The sample originates from a study of cytomegalovirus exposure and HLA in healthy donors (dated by TCRdb to the late 2010s). For the wider study: An earlier analysis of 587 of the donors reported about 280 Gb of sequence data and 95 million to 130 million unique TCR beta sequences obtained from about 200 million T cells. About 280 gigabases of sequencing data and 70 million to 85 million unique TCR sequences were included in an early release covering about 700 HLA-typed donors. Of the approximately 400 genotyped donors, approximately 81% were placed in the genetic ancestry cluster associated with self-reported Caucasian donors. The study was designed to test whether signatures of past pathogen exposure could be identified by cataloging public T cell receptors. The T cell repertoires of 550 to 850 subjects were profiled by immunosequencing and related to cytomegalovirus serostatus. In addition to the first cohort of roughly 700 subjects, a separate validation cohort of approximately 130 different subjects was used. To predict cytomegalovirus infection status, the study combined high-throughput TCR immunosequencing, statistical association of individual TCRs with disease status, and machine learning. A later analysis re-analyzed previously published TCR beta repertoires from 600 to 850 donors and added high-resolution HLA genotyping to study TCR occurrence patterns. In the later analysis, no new phenotypic data were used to find candidate immune exposures; instead, reliance was placed on TCR beta sequences and their occurrence across donors. To decide whether each TCR beta V gene segment behaved as functional or pseudogenic, an earlier analysis of fewer than 750 of the donors relied on high-throughput TCR beta sequencing. Alongside the repertoire data, information on donor age, sex, ethnicity and CMV serostatus was compiled. A later genetic analysis took genome-wide SNP genotypes for about three fifths of the 666 donors and used that subset as a discovery cohort. Every discovery cohort repertoire had been produced on one sequencing platform. Both class I and class II loci were covered by HLA typing, at four-digit resolution. Typing coverage differed by locus: A, B, C, DRB1 and DQB1 were typed in about 629-640 donors, DQA1 in around 500, DPA1 in 600 to 610, and DPB1 in approximately 450. Because of strong linkage in the cohort, four to six DR-DQ haplotypes were treated as single units for association and clustering. Among 350 to 400 genotyped donors of the cohort, an average of 235,054 unique TCR beta nucleotide sequences were sequenced per donor, 15% to 20% of them non-productive.

The library was obtained by the immunoSEQ multiplex PCR assay. A mixture of 60 forward primers for TCR Vbeta segments and 13 reverse primers for TCR Jbeta segments was used in the multiplex PCR. Amplification of the CDR3 region of rearranged TCR beta genes was performed with a multiplex PCR assay on genomic DNA. On the Illumina HiSeq System, the amplified TCR beta libraries were sequenced as 87-base-pair reads. Per the source publication's procedure: In a later analysis, 80 million or so unique TCR beta chains were counted across the approximately 640 repertoires, and about 10 million of these chains were shared by at least two donors. Raw reads were error-corrected and collapsed into unique sequences by a nearest-neighbor algorithm in which closely related sequences were merged to remove PCR and sequencing errors. CDR3 sequences were aligned to IMGT reference sequences to assign V, D and J gene segments. For a sequence to be retained, at least a six-nucleotide match to both a V gene segment and a J gene segment was required. Rearrangements were classified as productive when the CDR3 lacked stop codons and remained in frame with V and J, and all other rearrangements were classified as non-productive. CDR3 was defined according to IMGT convention as the region running from the second conserved V-encoded cysteine to the conserved J-encoded phenylalanine. The earlier analysis of roughly 590 of the donors excluded any sequence lacking an unambiguous match to a single V gene segment. An earlier analysis of over 450 of the donors classified V segments as functional when productive rearrangements were above 56.7% and as segregating when the standard deviation between donors was above 5%. A statistical classification framework was built for diagnosing cytomegalovirus status from the catalog of TCR beta chain sequences. A later analysis assigned V and J genes by comparing TCR nucleotide sequences with IMGT/GENE-DB human TR gene sequences. Using the TCRdist pipeline, a later analysis assigned CDR3 sequences along with most-parsimonious VDJ recombination scenarios. In a later analysis, each TCR beta chain was defined by its CDR3 amino acid sequence together with its V-gene family, and reads lacking a unique V-gene family were excluded. As a way to deal with suspected cross-contamination and a sequencing artifact, a later analysis dropped hundreds of nucleotide sequences that were highly shared and had low generation probability. In a later analysis, a clonal expansion index was calculated for each public chain from normalized within-repertoire ranks of inferred template counts. In a later analysis, generation probabilities were computed using a VDJ recombination model fitted to out-of-frame rearrangements, and the results were checked against IGoR. In a later analysis, TCR-TCR, TCR-HLA and TCR-CMV co-occurrence was scored with hypergeometric tests, and a repertoire-size bias correction was applied to TCR pairs. False discovery rates were estimated in a later analysis by permuting HLA or CMV assignments 20 times. In a later analysis, co-occurring TCRs were grouped with DBSCAN, and TCRdist sequence similarity was added when clustering was performed within HLA-allele-positive subsets. For co-occurrence clustering, repertoires with fewer than 30,000 or more than 120,000 public chains were excluded, along with 5 or 6 repertoires with anomalous nucleotide sharing. TCRdb took over this immuneACCESS table, retaining in-frame rearrangements with V and J assigned. Such tables are incomplete; in checked studies, under half of the missing clones stem from an unresolved V gene, and the remainder is unexplained. The V and J calls and the clone size are those of that table, but D and trimming were determined from the DNA. This sample gives about 76,000 clones in total; more than 60% of them show up just once. 9.5% to 13% of the sample is taken by the ten largest.

CDR1 and CDR2, per the germline V gene, are SGDLS and YYNGEE. Trimmed from V: 2 bases; trimmed from J: 5 bases; junction bases lacking a gene match: 9. The CDR3 has 15 amino acids, counting the end cysteine and phenylalanine. Of the read, only the CDR3 DNA is kept; its 45 bases are in frame from base 1. Study-wide findings and limitations: CMV serostatus was the only immune exposure information available for the cohort. It was suggested by the authors that the approach could potentially be generalized to other disease states and immunological phenotypes. A few of the identified cytomegalovirus-associated TCR beta chains were confirmed in vitro to be specific for cytomegalovirus antigens. In both the original and validation cohorts, the classifier was reported to diagnose cytomegalovirus status with high specificity and sensitivity. In a later analysis, TCR association rates were found to vary across HLA loci, with the most associated TCRs seen for DRB1 alleles and the fewest for HLA-C alleles. In a later analysis, most CMV-associated TCR beta chains were found to appear HLA-restricted, with HLA associations seemingly driven largely by CMV exposure. In an earlier analysis of 587 of the donors, most TCR beta V segments were observed in productive rearrangements about 87% or about 30% of the time, broadly matching IMGT annotations. Fewer than 20 rarely observed V segments, including chromosome 9 orphons, were excluded from the earlier analysis of about 610 of the donors because counts were too low. A total of 150 or so TCR beta chains were listed by the study as associated with cytomegalovirus. A later analysis found that HLA-associated TCR beta chains were more clonally expanded and had lower generation probabilities than equally common non-associated chains. A further reported finding was that TCR beta sequences accurately predicted the HLA-A and HLA-B alleles for most subjects in the first cohort. A later analysis reported that several top co-occurrence clusters appeared linked to parvovirus B19, influenza, CMV and Epstein-Barr virus. The presence/absence analyses assumed that sequencing depth was roughly uniform across donors, and that assumption may not be true. A later genetic analysis associated a missense DCLRE1C variant with V-gene and J-gene trimming of TCR beta chains, and an independent cohort replicated the association. HLA typing was unavailable for some donors at each locus, so association tests used only the typed subset. While some public TCRs were present in many individuals, most TCR sequences turned up only very rarely across donors. The cohort was sequenced for TCR beta chains only, and without alpha or paired-chain data the features that could be detected were limited. When HLA alleles, especially DR and DQ, strongly co-occurred, TCR associations were difficult to assign to individual alleles. A later analysis associated about 18,000 TCR beta sequences with specific HLA alleles at a false discovery rate of 0.05. Linkage disequilibrium might explain the correlated functional status among segregating V segments, but an unknown experimental factor could not be ruled out. A later genetic analysis reported fewer N-insertions in productive TCRs among donors in an Asian-associated ancestry cluster than the roughly 700-donor mean. Some IMGT-functional V segments, including TRBV6-2 and TRBV6-3, could not be distinguished by the 87-base-pair reads and were therefore excluded. The sequencing pipeline was judged likely to have produced a cluster of highly shared sequence variants as a technical artifact.

In total, fewer than 750 healthy bone marrow donors made up the cohort. Cohort members were all nominally healthy when sampled, although unrecorded immune exposures were likely present. The donor tested CMV seropositive, placing the donor among the approximately 310 seropositive members of the cohort. A peripheral blood sample was provided by each donor, and peripheral blood mononuclear cells were used for TCR beta sequencing. Genomic DNA extraction from the blood cell samples was performed with the Qiagen DNeasy Blood Extraction Kit. The V and J genes are TRBV9 and TRBJ2-5; TRBD2 aligns with 7 central bases. The sequenced material came from PBMCs. The clonotype comes from a male donor in good health and CMV-seropositive. The CDR3 protein: CASSVESTSVETQYF. In nucleotides, the sequence is TGTGCCAGCAGCGTGGAGTCTACTAGCGTGGAGACCCAGTACTTC.